This T cell receptor beta chain is from a study of PD-L1 blockade in urothelial cancer. The wider study: Blood analysis occurred 3 weeks (second dose) and 6 weeks after treatment start.

From germline, CDR1 is SNHLY and CDR2 FYNNEI. The V gene lost 5 bases and the J gene lost 8 bases, with 13 bases spanning the gap. This CDR3 is built from 12 residues. Of note for this clone: Its antigen is still unknown.

Data came from immunoSEQ multiplex PCR; TCRdb stores just in-frame clones and leaves some out. The sample has fewer than 45,000 clones, 83% seen once. Findings and caveats of the study: Improved survival was predicted by pretreatment blood TCR clonality below the median.

The sample consisted of PBMCs, taken around atezolizumab (anti-PD-L1) treatment. This TCR came from a man in his sixties with urothelial cancer. The chain uses TRBV2 and TRBJ2-7; TRBD1 might be the D (5 bases). The CDR3 DNA is TGTGCCAGCAGTTACTTCTCAGGGAAGCAGTACTTC. Protein sequence: CASSYFSGKQYF. Full variable domain (outside the CDR3, taken from reference TRBV2 and TRBJ2-7): EPEVTQTPSHQVTQMGQEVILRCVPISNHLYFYWYRQILGQKVEFLVSFYNNEISEKSEIFDDQFSVERPDGSNFTLKIRSTKLEDSAMYFCASSYFSGKQYFGPGTRLTVT.